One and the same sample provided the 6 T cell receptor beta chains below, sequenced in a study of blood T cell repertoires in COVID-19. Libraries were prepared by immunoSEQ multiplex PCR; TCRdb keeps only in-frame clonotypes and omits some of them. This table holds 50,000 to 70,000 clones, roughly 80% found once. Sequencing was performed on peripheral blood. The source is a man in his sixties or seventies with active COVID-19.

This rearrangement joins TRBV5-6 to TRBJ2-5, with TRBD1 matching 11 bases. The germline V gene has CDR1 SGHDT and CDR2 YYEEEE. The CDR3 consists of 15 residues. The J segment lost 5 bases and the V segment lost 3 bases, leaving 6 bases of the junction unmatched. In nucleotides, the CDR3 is TGTGCCAGCAGCTCCGGACAGGGGGCTTGGGAGACCCAGTACTTC. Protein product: CASSSGQGAWETQYF.

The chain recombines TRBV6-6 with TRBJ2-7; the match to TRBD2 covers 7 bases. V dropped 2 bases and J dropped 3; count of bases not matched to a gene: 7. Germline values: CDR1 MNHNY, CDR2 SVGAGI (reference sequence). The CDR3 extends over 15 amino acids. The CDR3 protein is CASSYGRDYVYEQYF. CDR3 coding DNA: TGTGCCAGCAGTTACGGCCGGGACTACGTCTACGAGCAGTACTTC.

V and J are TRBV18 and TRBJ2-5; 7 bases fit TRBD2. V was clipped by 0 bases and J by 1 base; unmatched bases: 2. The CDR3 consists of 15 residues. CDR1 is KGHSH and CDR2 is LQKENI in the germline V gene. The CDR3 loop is CASSPPAGPQETQYF. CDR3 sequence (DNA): TGTGCCAGCTCACCACCAGCGGGACCCCAAGAGACCCAGTACTTC.

The CDR3 DNA reads TGTGCCAGCAGTCTCGACCTAGCGACCTACAATGAGCAGTTCTTC. Translating gives CASSLDLATYNEQFF. The chain carries TRBV7-2 and TRBJ2-1, with TRBD2 as a possible D gene (6 bases). V was cut by 6 bases and J by 2 bases, with 14 bases left in between. The CDR3 is 15 residues long. The V gene's germline CDR1 is SGHTA and CDR2 FQGNSA. The full variable domain, with the rest looked up from reference TRBV7-2 and TRBJ2-1, is GAGVSQSPSNKVTEKGKDVELRCDPISGHTALYWYRQSLGQGLEFLIYFQGNSAPDKSGLPSDRFSAERTGGSVSTLTIQRTQQEDSAVYLCASSLDLATYNEQFFGPGTRLTVL.

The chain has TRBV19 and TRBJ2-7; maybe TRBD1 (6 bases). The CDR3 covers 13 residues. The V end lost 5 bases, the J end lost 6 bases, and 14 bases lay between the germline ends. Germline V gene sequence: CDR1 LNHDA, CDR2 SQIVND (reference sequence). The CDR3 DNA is TGTGCCAGTAGTCCAAGCCGACAGGCCGAGCAGTACTTC. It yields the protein CASSPSRQAEQYF.

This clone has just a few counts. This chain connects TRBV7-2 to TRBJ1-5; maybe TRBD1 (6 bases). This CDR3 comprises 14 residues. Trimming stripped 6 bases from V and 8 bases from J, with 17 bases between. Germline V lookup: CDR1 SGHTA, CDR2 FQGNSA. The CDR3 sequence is CASSPGTPGEPQHF. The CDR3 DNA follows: TGTGCCAGCAGTCCAGGGACCCCAGGGGAGCCCCAGCATTTT.